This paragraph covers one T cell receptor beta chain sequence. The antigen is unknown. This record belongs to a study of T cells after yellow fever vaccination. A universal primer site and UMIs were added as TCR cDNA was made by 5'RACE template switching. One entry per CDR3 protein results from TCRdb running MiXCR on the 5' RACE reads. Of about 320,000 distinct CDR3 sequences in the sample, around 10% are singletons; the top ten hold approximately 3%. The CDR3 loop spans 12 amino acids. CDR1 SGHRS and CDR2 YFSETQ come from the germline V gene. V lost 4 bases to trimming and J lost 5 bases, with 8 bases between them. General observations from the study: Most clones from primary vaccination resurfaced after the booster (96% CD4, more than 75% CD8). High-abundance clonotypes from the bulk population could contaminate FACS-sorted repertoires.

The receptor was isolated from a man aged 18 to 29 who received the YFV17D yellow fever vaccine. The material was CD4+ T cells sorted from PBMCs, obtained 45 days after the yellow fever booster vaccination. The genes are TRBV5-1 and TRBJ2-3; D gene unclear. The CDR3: CASSPGQDTQYF. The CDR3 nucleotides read TGCGCCAGCAGCCCCGGGCAAGATACGCAGTATTTT.